Each of the 16 T cell receptor beta chains below was sequenced from the same sample in a study of identical twins. TCRdb passed the 5' RACE reads through MiXCR, listing each CDR3 protein once. The sample lists about 340,000 distinct CDR3 sequences, roughly 12% occurring once. These data also featured in a second study, about yellow fever vaccine responses in identical twins.

Material: CD8+ T cells sorted from blood. The receptor source for this set is a woman younger than 35 in good health.

This clonotype was counted a few times. The chain employs TRBV7-9 and TRBJ2-5; D remains unclear. The CDR3 totals 15 residues. Trimming left V 4 bases short and J 1 base short, with 13 bases between. CDR1 is SEHNR and CDR2 is FQNEAQ in the germline V gene (reference sequence). The CDR3 loop reads CASSSDISLQETQYF. DNA for the CDR3: TGTGCCAGCAGCTCAGACATAAGCCTCCAAGAGACCCAGTACTTC.

The chain uses TRBV28 and TRBJ2-7, with TRBD2 matching over 7 bases. J gave up 0 bases and V 4 bases, and 3 bases lay outside the gene matches. CDR1 MDHEN and CDR2 SYDVKM come from the germline V gene. The CDR3 totals 14 residues. CDR3 loop: CASSWDYYSYEQYF. The CDR3 nucleotides are TGTGCCAGCAGTTGGGACTACTACTCCTACGAGCAGTACTTC.

This clonotype was recorded a few times. V gene TRBV2 combines with J gene TRBJ1-2; no reliable D call. This CDR3 is built from 11 residues. The V end lost 6 bases, the J end lost 2 bases, and 4 bases lay between the germline ends. The germline gives CDR1 SNHLY, CDR2 FYNNEI. CDR3 sequence reads: CASSENYGYTF. As DNA, the CDR3 is TGTGCCAGCAGCGAAAACTATGGCTACACCTTC.

Many counts were recorded for this clonotype. The rearrangement joins TRBV12-3 or TRBV12-4 to TRBJ2-7; D is ambiguous. V was trimmed by 4 bases and J by 0 bases, leaving 4 bases between them. The CDR3 extends over 12 amino acids. The CDR3 reads CASSSTSYEQYF. CDR3 nucleotide sequence: TGTGCCAGCAGTTCTACCTCCTACGAGCAGTACTTC.

The rearrangement uses TRBV4-2 and TRBJ2-5; 10 bases fit TRBD2. This CDR3 has 17 amino acids. From germline, CDR1 is LGHNA and CDR2 YNFKEQ. The V segment lost 1 base and the J segment 1 base; nucleotides outside the gene matches: 6. CDR3: CASSQAGAGGVQETQYF. In nucleotides, the CDR3 is TGTGCCAGCAGCCAAGCCGGAGCGGGGGGGGTCCAAGAGACCCAGTACTTC.

This clonotype was observed at least ten times. The V and J genes are TRBV7-9 and TRBJ2-7; the D gene is possibly TRBD2 (5 bases). With 0 bases removed from V and 3 bases from J, the gap between germline ends came to 6 bases. The CDR3 loop spans 13 amino acids. The germline gives CDR1 SEHNR, CDR2 FQNEAQ (reference sequence). The CDR3 DNA reads TGTGCCAGCAGCTTAGCCGGGGTCTACGAGCAGTACTTC. It encodes CASSLAGVYEQYF.

The chain combines TRBV5-5 with TRBJ2-7, with unresolved D. The CDR3 is 14 residues long. CDR1 and CDR2 (germline): SGHKS, YYEKEE (reference sequence). Trimming left V 0 bases short and J 5 bases short, with 12 bases between. This CDR3 reads CASSLAPGTHEQYF. The CDR3 DNA sequence: TGTGCCAGCAGCTTGGCGCCTGGCACCCACGAGCAGTACTTC.

This clonotype was seen only a few times. The CDR3 loop reads CASSLAVGSFTGELFF. The CDR3 DNA reads as TGTGCCAGCAGCTTAGCTGTGGGGAGTTTCACCGGGGAGCTGTTTTTT. J is TRBJ2-2 and V is TRBV7-9; TRBD2 is a possible D gene (5 bases). Germline V gene lookup returns CDR1 SEHNR and CDR2 FQNEAQ (reference sequence). CDR3 size: 16 residues. Trimming shortened V by 0 bases and J by 4 bases, and 12 bases separated the two germline ends. Combining the CDR3 with reference TRBV7-9 and TRBJ2-2 gives the whole variable domain DTGVSQNPRHKITKRGQNVTFRCDPISEHNRLYWYRQTLGQGPEFLTYFQNEAQLEKSRLLSDRFSAERPKGSFSTLEIQRTEQGDSAMYLCASSLAVGSFTGELFFGEGSRLTVL.

The chain uses TRBV29-1 and TRBJ1-2; maybe TRBD1 (5 bases). CDR3 size: 12 residues. V lost 3 bases, J lost 8 bases, and 13 bases lay in between. Germline lookup yields CDR1 SQVTM and CDR2 ANQGSEA. CDR3 protein: CSVEAREGGYTF. CDR3 in DNA: TGCAGCGTTGAGGCCAGGGAGGGGGGCTACACCTTC.

The chain uses TRBV12-3 or TRBV12-4 and TRBJ2-3; 8 nucleotides agree with TRBD2. The CDR3 spans 16 residues. Trimming at V came to 6 bases and at J to 1 base, leaving 9 bases not matched to a gene. The CDR3 reads CASSPPAGGRTDTQYF. For the CDR3, the DNA is TGTGCCAGCAGCCCCCCGGCGGGAGGTCGCACAGATACGCAGTATTTT.

The gene calls are TRBV2 and TRBJ2-5; tentative D call: TRBD1 (6 bases). The CDR3 totals 15 residues. Germline loops: CDR1 SNHLY, CDR2 FYNNEI. The V end was cut by 6 bases, the J end by 6 bases, with 20 bases between. CDR3 residues: CASRGPTGSGKTQYF. CDR3 in DNA: TGTGCCAGCAGGGGTCCTACAGGGTCCGGGAAGACCCAGTACTTC.

V is TRBV13 and J is TRBJ2-1; TRBD2 agrees at 7 bases. Trimming cost V 5 bases and J 4 bases; bases outside gene matches: 5. Germline V gene lookup returns CDR1 PRHDT and CDR2 FYEKMQ (reference sequence). This CDR3 region has 14 residues. CDR3 DNA sequence: TGTGCCAGCAGCCGGGAGGATTCTTACAATGAGCAGTTCTTC. The encoded protein is CASSREDSYNEQFF.

This chain uses TRBV7-7 with TRBJ2-5; 9 nucleotides line up with TRBD1. The CDR3 consists of 17 residues. Looked up from germline, CDR1 is SSHAT and CDR2 is FNYEAQ (reference sequence). V trimming: 5 bases; J trimming: 1 base; junction bases outside the gene matches: 11. CDR3 sequence reads: CASSPGQGWSGQETQYF. The DNA for the CDR3 is TGTGCCAGCAGCCCTGGACAGGGGTGGTCAGGCCAAGAGACCCAGTACTTC.

The chain combines TRBV11-3 with TRBJ2-3; D gene uncertain. Germline CDR1 is SGHNT and CDR2 is YENEEA. Trimming shortened V by 3 bases and J by 2 bases, and 12 bases separated the two germline ends. The CDR3 sequence is 15 residues long. CDR3 DNA: TGTGCCAGCAGCTTGCCTCAGGATTTCACAGATACGCAGTATTTT. Translated, it gives CASSLPQDFTDTQYF.

This sequence joins TRBV6-1 and TRBJ1-1; tentative D call: TRBD1 (5 bases). The CDR3 consists of 14 residues. The germline CDR1 and CDR2 sequences are MNHNS and SASEGT. The V and J ends lost 6 bases and 0 bases respectively, with 11 bases between them. CDR3 in amino acids: CASSFDRLNTEAFF. In DNA form, the CDR3 reads TGTGCCAGCAGCTTCGACAGATTGAACACTGAAGCTTTCTTT.

This chain uses TRBV20-1 with TRBJ1-1, with 8 bases that match TRBD1. V lost 0 bases to trimming and J lost 0 bases; unmatched junction nucleotides: 9. CDR3 size: 17 residues. CDR1 is DFQATT, CDR2 SNEGSKA, per germline (reference sequence). The CDR3 coding sequence is TGCAGTGCTAGAGATAGGACAGGGAGCCCCATGAACACTGAAGCTTTCTTT. Amino acid sequence: CSARDRTGSPMNTEAFF.